The clone carrying this TCR beta chain was counted many times. Its target is not known. Amplified TCR beta CDR3 regions derived from RNA transcripts. The HTBI set primed first-round TCR CDR3 RT-PCR. A single record per CDR3 protein comes from TCRdb applying MiXCR to the multiplex PCR reads. The table records roughly 400,000 distinct CDR3 sequences, about an eighth of them present only once. The sample is drawn from a study of T cells in Graves' hyperthyroidism and ophthalmopathy. Ophthalmopathy patients all had a Clinical Activity Score of at least 3, a NOSPECS grade of at least 4 and disease under 3 months old. Patients were excluded for uncontrolled infection, other autoimmune disease, pregnancy or lactation. The diagnoses drew upon clinical symptoms, serum thyroxine and TRAb, thyroid ultrasound and orbital computed tomography. The V gene's germline CDR1 is SQVTM and CDR2 ANQGSEA. The CDR3 is 11 amino acids. Trimming stripped 8 bases from V and 7 bases from J, with 15 bases between.

General observations from the study: Blood also carried most thyroid clonotypes expanded above 0.001.

The TCR was taken from a man aged 50-59 years with Graves' ophthalmopathy. Sequencing used blood. The chain uses TRBV29-1 and TRBJ2-7; D unresolved. CDR3 sequence: CSTQGSQEQYF. The CDR3 DNA reads TGCAGCACTCAAGGAAGTCAGGAGCAGTACTTC.